The 6 T cell receptor beta chains listed next were all sequenced from one sample in a study of graft-versus-host responses after intestinal transplantation (dated by TCRdb to about 2021). Libraries were constructed by the immunoSEQ multiplex PCR assay. TCRdb re-hosts the immuneACCESS table, in-frame sequences only. Its copies lack some clones; in the studies checked, an unresolved V gene accounts for under half of them, and the cause for the rest is not known. The table for this sample lists around 9,900 clones; roughly 93% of them were counted only once. 2% to 2.5% of the sample lies in the top ten. The specimen was PBMCs, collected 8 days after intestinal transplant. The receptors here all came from a human patient who received an intestinal transplant, so some T cells may come from the graft donor.

This CDR3 is CASSDVVPGELFF. CDR3 sequence (DNA): TGTGCCAGCAGTGACGTAGTCCCCGGGGAGCTGTTTTTT. The genes are TRBV6-4 and TRBJ2-2; D is ambiguous. Between the trimmed V and J ends, which lost 2 bases and 6 bases, there was a span of 7 bases. The germline V gene encodes CDR1 MRHNA and CDR2 SNTAGT. This CDR3 is built from 13 residues.

In this sample, this clone turned up once. The rearrangement uses TRBV10-1 and TRBJ2-4; the D is unclear. The CDR3 length is 13 residues. Trimming stripped 8 bases from V and 3 bases from J, with 11 bases between. Germline V CDR1 and CDR2: WNHNN, SYGVQD (reference sequence). CDR3 DNA sequence: TGCGCCAGCCCAATCGGCCACAAAAACATTCAGTACTTC. Its protein product is CASPIGHKNIQYF.

The chain couples TRBV28 to TRBJ2-3; 11 nucleotides agree with TRBD2. This CDR3 spans 17 amino acids. The germline CDR1 and CDR2 sequences are MDHEN and SYDVKM. With V trimmed by 3 bases and J by 4 bases, 9 bases remained unmatched. CDR3 loop: CASSFSQTSGTPDTQYF. The CDR3 DNA is TGTGCCAGCAGTTTTTCCCAGACTAGCGGGACCCCAGATACGCAGTATTTT. The full variable domain, in which reference TRBV28 and TRBJ2-3 provide the parts outside the CDR3, is DVKVTQSSRYLVKRTGEKVFLECVQDMDHENMFWYRQDPGLGLRLIYFSYDVKMKEKGDIPEGYSVSREKKERFSLILESASTNQTSMYLCASSFSQTSGTPDTQYFGPGTRLTVL.

This clone was picked up a small number of times. The chain joins TRBV19 to TRBJ1-4, with unresolved D. This CDR3 region has 11 residues. Trimming stripped 3 bases from V and 10 bases from J, with 6 bases between. Germline-derived CDR1 and CDR2 are LNHDA and SQIVND (reference sequence). The CDR3 protein is CASSMVRKLFF. The CDR3 DNA is TGTGCCAGTAGTATGGTGAGAAAACTGTTTTTT.

The chain carries TRBV7-9 and TRBJ2-7; 7 positions match TRBD1. Trimming cost V 3 bases and J 5 bases; bases outside gene matches: 4. The CDR3 contains 13 residues. CDR1 and CDR2 from the germline V gene are SEHNR and FQNEAQ (reference sequence). The CDR3 region has the DNA TGTGCCAGCAGCTTTCGACAGGGCCACGAGCAGTACTTC. It is translated as CASSFRQGHEQYF.

V gene TRBV11-3 combines with J gene TRBJ1-1, with D tentatively TRBD1 (6 bases). The CDR3 length is 12 residues. Germline V gene sequence: CDR1 SGHNT, CDR2 YENEEA. V gave up 5 bases and J gave up 13 bases, with 17 bases separating them. This CDR3 reads CASSAPGGASFF. The CDR3 nucleotides are TGTGCCAGCAGCGCCCCGGGGGGCGCGAGTTTCTTT.